These T cell receptor beta chains were read from a single sample in a study of blood T cell repertoires in COVID-19. Method: immunoSEQ multiplex PCR; TCRdb's copy keeps in-frame clones and lacks some. The sample carries roughly 46,000 clones, under 90% recorded once. Input material: peripheral blood. These receptors were taken from a man in his fifties or sixties with acute or convalescent COVID-19. Each CDR3 is given with its conserved first and last residue. Each record gives: J gene, D gene, CDR3 length, clone size, V gene, CDR3 DNA, CDR3 protein. The D gene is left open where the match is weak. Clone size is shown for a subset of rows, as once, few, many or a class of expanded clone.

J: TRBJ2-6; D: NA; length: 16; size: NA; V: TRBV5-1; DNA: TGCGCCAGCAGCGCCACAGGGAGTTCTGGGGCCAACGTCCTGACTTTC; CDR3: CASSATGSSGANVLTF
J: TRBJ2-1; D: TRBD2; length: 15; size: NA; V: TRBV24-1; DNA: TGTGCCACCAGTGATATGACTAGCGGGTACAATGAGCAGTTCTTC; CDR3: CATSDMTSGYNEQFF
J: TRBJ2-5; D: TRBD2; length: 15; size: NA; V: TRBV7-3; DNA: TGTGCCAGCAGCTTAGTAGCGGGGGAGCAAGAGACCCAGTACTTC; CDR3: CASSLVAGEQETQYF
J: TRBJ1-3; D: NA; length: 16; size: NA; V: TRBV3-1/TRBV3-2; DNA: TGTGCCAGCAGCCAAGATTGGGGGGGTAGAGGAAACACCATATATTTT; CDR3: CASSQDWGGRGNTIYF
J: TRBJ1-1; D: NA; length: 14; size: NA; V: TRBV6-2/TRBV6-3; DNA: TGTGCCAGCAGTTACTCGACTTCCCGCACTGAAGCTTTCTTT; CDR3: CASSYSTSRTEAFF
J: TRBJ1-6; D: NA; length: 15; size: few; V: TRBV5-1; DNA: TGCGCCAGCAGCTTGGCCTTGACTAATAATTCACCCCTCCACTTT; CDR3: CASSLALTNNSPLHF
J: TRBJ1-1; D: NA; length: 13; size: NA; V: TRBV11-3; DNA: TGTGCCAGCAGCTTAGACCGGAACACTGAAGCTTTCTTT; CDR3: CASSLDRNTEAFF
J: TRBJ1-2; D: NA; length: 14; size: NA; V: TRBV7-3; DNA: TGTGCCAGCAGCCGTTACGACAGACCCTCCGGCTACACCTTC; CDR3: CASSRYDRPSGYTF
J: TRBJ1-5; D: TRBD1; length: 14; size: once; V: TRBV19; DNA: TGTGCCAGTAGTACCGGGACAGCCAATCAGCCCCAGCATTTT; CDR3: CASSTGTANQPQHF
J: TRBJ2-7; D: NA; length: 11; size: NA; V: TRBV12-3/TRBV12-4; DNA: TGTGCCAGCAGTCCAGGGGACGAGCAGTACTTC; CDR3: CASSPGDEQYF
J: TRBJ2-7; D: TRBD1; length: 13; size: once; V: TRBV10-3; DNA: TGTGCCATCAGTGACGGACAGGGCTACGAGCAGTACTTC; CDR3: CAISDGQGYEQYF
J: TRBJ1-1; D: TRBD1; length: 15; size: NA; V: TRBV5-1; DNA: TGCGCCAGCAGCTCCCTGACAGGGTCGGACACTGAAGCTTTCTTT; CDR3: CASSSLTGSDTEAFF
J: TRBJ2-1; D: NA; length: 16; size: NA; V: TRBV19; DNA: TGTGCCAGTAGTATAGGGGGCCCTTCGGGTTACAATGAGCAGTTCTTC; CDR3: CASSIGGPSGYNEQFF
J: TRBJ2-1; D: NA; length: 12; size: medium-sized; V: TRBV5-6; DNA: TGTGCCAGCAGCCTCATACTCAATGAGCAGTTCTTC; CDR3: CASSLILNEQFF
J: TRBJ2-1; D: NA; length: 14; size: NA; V: TRBV4-3; DNA: TGCGCCAGCAGCCAACGTTGGGCAGACAATGAGCAGTTCTTC; CDR3: CASSQRWADNEQFF
J: TRBJ2-1; D: TRBD2; length: 15; size: NA; V: TRBV10-1; DNA: TGCGCCAGCAGTGAGACTAGCGGGGGATACAATGAGCAGTTCTTC; CDR3: CASSETSGGYNEQFF
J: TRBJ1-1; D: NA; length: 12; size: NA; V: TRBV2; DNA: TGTGCCAGCAGACGGGGTAACACTGAAGCTTTCTTT; CDR3: CASRRGNTEAFF
J: TRBJ2-5; D: NA; length: 17; size: few; V: TRBV28; DNA: TGTGCCAGCAGCCCTATAGACAGAGACAAGTACCAAGAGACCCAGTACTTC; CDR3: CASSPIDRDKYQETQYF